The 26 T cell receptor beta chains given below trace back to one sample, sequenced in a study of OX40 agonist ivuxolimab in advanced cancers. Assay: immunoSEQ multiplex PCR; the TCRdb copy retains only in-frame clones and omits some. The profile shows over 20,000 clones, roughly 83% of them singletons. This specimen was CD4+ or CD8+ T cells sorted from blood, taken in a trial of the OX40 agonist ivuxolimab. These receptors originate from an adult with an advanced solid tumor such as melanoma, head and neck, liver or kidney cancer.

The V gene is TRBV19, the J gene TRBJ1-2; TRBD1 aligns across 7 bases. Germline V lookup: CDR1 LNHDA, CDR2 SQIVND (reference sequence). V lost 1 base to trimming and J lost 7 bases; unmatched junction nucleotides: 6. This CDR3 is 14 amino acids long. The DNA for the CDR3 is TGTGCCAGTAGTATAGGCAGGGGGACAACTGGCTACACCTTC. Translated, it gives CASSIGRGTTGYTF.

CDR3 in DNA: TGTGCCAGCAGCTTAGTCGGATCGTCCTACAATGAGCAGTTCTTC. This gives the protein CASSLVGSSYNEQFF. The chain recombines TRBV7-3 with TRBJ2-1, with D unresolved. CDR1 is SGHTA and CDR2 is FQGTGA in the germline V gene. V was trimmed by 2 bases and J by 1 base, leaving 9 bases between them. The CDR3 length is 15 residues.

The chain carries TRBV5-6 and TRBJ1-2; 7 nucleotides match TRBD1. CDR3 length equals 12 residues. Losses at the gene ends were 3 bases for V and 7 bases for J; bases not matched to a gene: 3. Germline loops: CDR1 SGHDT, CDR2 YYEEEE. CDR3 DNA sequence: TGTGCCAGCAGCTGGACAGGCTCTGGCTACACCTTC. This encodes CASSWTGSGYTF.

The V call is TRBV9, the J call TRBJ1-1; 9 bases match TRBD1. Trimming removed 4 bases from V and 1 base from J; junction bases left unmatched: 5. This CDR3 region has 15 residues. Germline lookup yields CDR1 SGDLS and CDR2 YYNGEE. CDR3 sequence: CASSPEQGANTEAFF. The CDR3 bases are TGTGCCAGCAGCCCCGAACAGGGGGCGAACACTGAAGCTTTCTTT.

The V and J genes are TRBV2 and TRBJ2-7; D may be TRBD2 (6 bases). The CDR3 totals 16 residues. Germline assignment: CDR1 SNHLY and CDR2 FYNNEI. The germline V and J ends were trimmed by 6 bases and 0 bases, with 18 bases remaining between them. The CDR3 region is CASRDLDRRGSYEQYF. The CDR3 nucleotides are TGTGCCAGCAGGGACTTGGATAGGAGGGGCTCCTACGAGCAGTACTTC.

The rearrangement uses TRBV7-2 and TRBJ2-7; no firm D call. Per germline, CDR1 SGHTA and CDR2 FQGNSA. The length of the CDR3 is 12 residues. V was pared by 5 bases and J by 3 bases, with 8 bases between. The CDR3, as DNA: TGTGCCAGCAGCATGGGTGGCTACGAGCAGTACTTC. Translated: CASSMGGYEQYF.

The V gene is TRBV5-5, the J gene TRBJ2-7, with 16 nucleotides matching TRBD2. V dropped 4 bases and J dropped 2; count of bases not matched to a gene: 3. CDR3 length: 16 amino acids. CDR1 and CDR2 (germline): SGHKS, YYEKEE (reference sequence). In DNA, the CDR3 is TGTGCCAGCAGCGCGGGACTAGCGGGAGGGACCTACGAGCAGTACTTC. This sequence encodes CASSAGLAGGTYEQYF.

This clone appeared once. The rearrangement uses TRBV4-1 and TRBJ2-7, with no clear D. Trimming removed 1 base at V and 5 bases at J, with 15 bases between. The CDR3 sequence is 15 residues long. CDR1 and CDR2 (germline): MGHRA, YSYEKL. This chain's CDR3 is CASSQGVSPADEQYF. The CDR3 DNA sequence: TGCGCCAGCAGCCAAGGTGTCAGCCCCGCCGACGAGCAGTACTTC.

This clone was recorded once. The chain combines TRBV11-2 with TRBJ2-5, with TRBD2 identical over 9 bases. CDR1 is SGHAT, CDR2 FQNNGV, per germline. The V segment lost 4 bases and the J segment 2 bases; nucleotides outside the gene matches: 8. This CDR3 comprises 16 residues. The CDR3 region has the DNA TGTGCCAGCAGCTCCAGACTAGCGGAAGTTCAAGAGACCCAGTACTTC. Protein: CASSSRLAEVQETQYF.

The V call is TRBV18, the J call TRBJ2-7, with TRBD1 matching 10 bases. The V segment lost 6 bases and the J segment 2 bases; nucleotides outside the gene matches: 1. This CDR3 has 13 amino acids. Germline CDR1 and CDR2: KGHSH and LQKENI. The CDR3 nucleotides read TGTGCCAGCTCGGGACAGGGGCCCTACGAGCAGTACTTC. The encoded protein is CASSGQGPYEQYF.

This clone has just a few counts. The CDR3 nucleotides read TGTGCCAGCAGCCAAGTTTACGGAAACACCGGGGAGCTGTTTTTT. As protein: CASSQVYGNTGELFF. The rearrangement joins TRBV4-2 to TRBJ2-2; D gene uncertain. The CDR3 is 15 residues long. Germline loops: CDR1 LGHNA, CDR2 YNFKEQ. Between the trimmed V and J ends, which lost 1 base and 2 bases, there was a span of 8 bases.

By its share, this clone is medium-sized. V usage is TRBV7-2 and J usage is TRBJ2-2, with D possibly matching TRBD2 (5 bases). V lost 5 bases to trimming and J lost 5 bases, with 18 bases between them. The CDR3 is made up of 16 amino acids. Germline lookup yields CDR1 SGHTA and CDR2 FQGNSA. The CDR3 loop is CASSPLAGGGTGELFF. The DNA of the CDR3 is TGTGCCAGCAGCCCTCTAGCAGGAGGTGGAACCGGGGAGCTGTTTTTT.

V and J are TRBV10-3 and TRBJ1-5, with 11 positions matching TRBD1. The J segment lost 2 bases and the V segment lost 3 bases, leaving 6 bases of the junction unmatched. This CDR3 is built from 17 residues. Germline CDR1 ENHRY, CDR2 SYGVKD. CDR3 in amino acids: CAISEPGQGVGNQPQHF. CDR3 nucleotides: TGTGCCATCAGTGAACCGGGACAGGGGGTTGGCAATCAGCCCCAGCATTTT.

V usage is TRBV9 and J usage is TRBJ2-7; TRBD2 agrees at 10 bases. This CDR3 comprises 15 residues. Germline trimming cut 3 bases from V and 0 bases from J; bases unmatched to any gene: 3. Germline V gene data show CDR1 as SGDLS and CDR2 as YYNGEE. DNA of the CDR3: TGTGCCAGCAGCGAGGGACTAGCGAACTCCTACGAGCAGTACTTC. Its translation: CASSEGLANSYEQYF.

The chain recombines TRBV28 with TRBJ1-2, with a tentative D call TRBD1 (5 bases). The CDR3 contains 16 residues. V lost 6 bases to trimming and J lost 2 bases, with 19 bases between them. Germline values: CDR1 MDHEN, CDR2 SYDVKM. The CDR3 here is CASSLSLARVNYGYTF. The CDR3 nucleotides read TGTGCCAGCAGCCTATCATTGGCCAGGGTGAACTATGGCTACACCTTC.

The rearrangement uses TRBV4-2 and TRBJ2-3, with 10 bases identical to TRBD2. The CDR3 contains 19 residues. J lost 4 bases, V lost 0 bases, and 13 bases had no gene match. Germline CDR1 reads LGHNA; CDR2 reads YNFKEQ. The CDR3 bases are TGTGCCAGCAGCCAAGATTACCCAGCGGGGGGGCCACGAGCAGATACGCAGTATTTT. Translated: CASSQDYPAGGPRADTQYF.

The chain is built from TRBV7-6 and TRBJ2-1; D not certain. Germline V gene sequence: CDR1 SGHVS, CDR2 FNYEAQ. The CDR3 consists of 12 residues. Trimming took 5 bases from V and 7 from J, leaving 9 bases between them. The DNA of the CDR3 is TGTGCCAGCAGCCGGGCCGAGAATGAGCAGTTCTTC. Amino acids: CASSRAENEQFF.

V and J are TRBV7-9 and TRBJ2-1; 10 bases line up with TRBD1. V was clipped by 4 bases and J by 4 bases; unmatched bases: 7. This CDR3 has 16 amino acids. CDR1 is SEHNR and CDR2 is FQNEAQ in the germline V gene (reference sequence). The CDR3 spells CASSSNDRGRYNEQFF. The CDR3 DNA reads TGTGCCAGCAGCTCGAATGACAGGGGGCGATACAATGAGCAGTTCTTC.

V and J are TRBV7-3 and TRBJ2-7; 9 bases fit TRBD1. The CDR3 is 12 amino acids. Germline CDR1 SGHTA, CDR2 FQGTGA. V gave up 5 bases and J gave up 6 bases; unmatched junction bases: 2. The CDR3 nucleotides are TGTGCCAGCAGCGTGACAGGGGGCGAGCAGTACTTC. It specifies CASSVTGGEQYF.

V is TRBV7-9 and J is TRBJ2-5; no clear D. V was trimmed by 1 base and J by 4 bases, leaving 7 bases between them. The CDR3 length is 13 residues. CDR1 and CDR2 from the germline V gene are SEHNR and FQNEAQ (reference sequence). Here the CDR3 reads CASSLVWGETQYF. Here the CDR3 DNA reads TGTGCCAGCAGCTTAGTTTGGGGAGAGACCCAGTACTTC.

This chain connects TRBV6-1 to TRBJ1-1; 8 nucleotides match TRBD1. The CDR3 is 14 residues long. V was clipped by 3 bases and J by 5 bases; unmatched bases: 5. Germline V gene sequence: CDR1 MNHNS, CDR2 SASEGT. The CDR3 coding sequence is TGTGCCAGCAGTGACGGACAGGGTTGGACTGAAGCTTTCTTT. This sequence encodes CASSDGQGWTEAFF.

The rearrangement links TRBV29-1 to TRBJ2-7; 8 nucleotides align to TRBD1. V trimming: 4 bases; J trimming: 4 bases; junction bases outside the gene matches: 6. CDR3 length: 13 residues. CDR1 is SQVTM and CDR2 is ANQGSEA in the germline V gene. The DNA for the CDR3 is TGCAGCGTTGCGCAGGGGGCAAGGTACGAGCAGTACTTC. Its protein product is CSVAQGARYEQYF.

The chain recombines TRBV5-1 with TRBJ2-2, with TRBD1 as a possible D gene (5 bases). This CDR3 comprises 13 residues. V lost 4 bases to trimming and J lost 5 bases, with 9 bases between them. Germline V lookup: CDR1 SGHRS, CDR2 YFSETQ. The CDR3 protein is CASSVTGTGELFF. The CDR3 DNA is TGCGCCAGCAGCGTAACAGGAACCGGGGAGCTGTTTTTT.

The chain combines TRBV4-1 with TRBJ2-1; D may match TRBD1 or TRBD2 (5 bases each). The V and J ends lost 0 bases and 2 bases respectively, with 14 bases between them. CDR1 MGHRA and CDR2 YSYEKL come from the germline V gene. This CDR3 is 17 amino acids long. CDR3 region: CASSQDERGVPYNEQFF. For the CDR3, the DNA is TGCGCCAGCAGCCAAGATGAAAGAGGGGTACCCTACAATGAGCAGTTCTTC.

This clone was seen just once. This chain links TRBV9 with TRBJ1-2, with 9 positions matching TRBD1. V dropped 4 bases and J dropped 2; count of bases not matched to a gene: 9. This CDR3 has 16 amino acids. In germline, CDR1 is SGDLS, CDR2 YYNGEE. The CDR3 protein is CASSPGGDRGNYGYTF. CDR3 bases: TGTGCCAGCAGCCCGGGGGGAGACAGGGGGAACTATGGCTACACCTTC.

The rearrangement joins TRBV4-1 to TRBJ1-3; 9 nucleotides agree with TRBD1. After removal of 4 bases from V and 4 bases from J, the junction contained 17 bases not matched to a gene. The CDR3 is 19 amino acids. CDR1 is MGHRA, CDR2 YSYEKL, per germline. The CDR3 DNA is TGCGCCAGCAGCCGGACAGGGGTCTTGTTTCTCGGCTCGGGAAACACCATATATTTT. This translates into CASSRTGVLFLGSGNTIYF.